Below, 20 T cell receptor beta chains from the same sample are listed, as sequenced in a study of T cell repertoires in cytomegalovirus infection. A single record per CDR3 protein comes from TCRdb applying MiXCR to the reads. The sample shows roughly 150,000 distinct CDR3 sequences, about 20% of them seen only once. The sample consisted of PBMCs. The receptors were sampled from a human donor in good health (CMV status not recorded). Some clones in this sample may be carry-over from other donors' samples.

J is TRBJ2-2 and V is TRBV12-3 or TRBV12-4, with a weak D call TRBD2 (6 bases). This CDR3 has 13 amino acids. V was pared by 7 bases and J by 6 bases, with 12 bases between. The CDR3 sequence: CASTRGSAGELFF. CDR3 in DNA: TGTGCCAGCACCCGGGGGAGCGCCGGGGAGCTGTTTTTT.

The gene calls are TRBV5-1 and TRBJ2-7; TRBD2 agrees at 9 bases. V trimming: 4 bases; J trimming: 7 bases; junction bases outside the gene matches: 9. Germline V CDR1 and CDR2: SGHRS, YFSETQ. The CDR3 length is 14 residues. The CDR3 loop is CASSLVAGVREQYF. For the CDR3, the DNA is TGCGCCAGCAGCCTCGTAGCGGGGGTGAGGGAGCAGTACTTC.

This clonotype was observed many times. The V and J genes are TRBV7-2 and TRBJ2-5; D remains unclear. Trimming removed 2 bases from V and 5 bases from J, with 15 bases in between. Germline CDR1 and CDR2: SGHTA and FQGNSA. The CDR3 is 15 residues long. As DNA, the CDR3 is TGTGCCAGCAGCTTAATATCAGATCCTCGGGAGACCCAGTACTTC. Its protein product is CASSLISDPRETQYF. The variable domain in full, completed from reference TRBV7-2 and TRBJ2-5, reads GAGVSQSPSNKVTEKGKDVELRCDPISGHTALYWYRQSLGQGLEFLIYFQGNSAPDKSGLPSDRFSAERTGGSVSTLTIQRTQQEDSAVYLCASSLISDPRETQYFGPGTRLLVL.

This clonotype was seen more than once but under ten times. The rearrangement joins TRBV6-6 to TRBJ2-7, with 16 bases identical to TRBD2. The length of the CDR3 is 16 residues. Germline V lookup: CDR1 MNHNY, CDR2 SVGAGI (reference sequence). The V segment lost 0 bases and the J segment 5 bases; nucleotides outside the gene matches: 1. The chain's CDR3 is CASSYSGTSGRDEQYF. CDR3 coding DNA: TGTGCCAGCAGTTACTCGGGGACTAGCGGGAGGGACGAGCAGTACTTC.

In its sample, this clonotype was seen many times. This chain joins TRBV11-2 and TRBJ2-3, with unresolved D. Germline values: CDR1 SGHAT, CDR2 FQNNGV. V gave up 5 bases and J gave up 6 bases, with 9 bases separating them. This CDR3 spans 12 amino acids. CDR3 sequence reads: CASSRWFDTQYF. DNA for the CDR3: TGTGCCAGCAGCCGCTGGTTTGATACGCAGTATTTT.

A few counts support this clonotype. The rearrangement joins TRBV19 to TRBJ2-7; possible D gene TRBD1, 5 bases. The germline V gene encodes CDR1 LNHDA and CDR2 SQIVND (reference sequence). There are 13 residues in the CDR3. Trimming left V 6 bases short and J 0 bases short, with 9 bases between. CDR3 in amino acids: CASSRESSYEQYF. The CDR3 DNA follows: TGTGCCAGTAGCAGGGAAAGCTCCTACGAGCAGTACTTC.

The V and J genes are TRBV6-1 and TRBJ2-3; D remains unclear. The CDR3 consists of 15 residues. V lost 6 bases and J lost 6, with 19 bases in between. The germline V gene encodes CDR1 MNHNS and CDR2 SASEGT. The CDR3 reads CASRLDSVVSDTQYF. The DNA of the CDR3 is TGTGCCAGCAGGCTCGACTCCGTTGTTTCGGATACGCAGTATTTT.

This clonotype was seen a handful of times. The chain carries TRBV6-1 and TRBJ1-1, with TRBD1 matching 7 bases. Germline CDR1 is MNHNS and CDR2 is SASEGT. There are 13 residues in the CDR3. J was trimmed by 4 bases and V by 11 bases; bases with no gene match: 10. CDR3 protein: CAARQGIGTEAFF. The DNA of the CDR3 is TGTGCCGCGAGACAGGGAATCGGCACTGAAGCTTTCTTT.

This clonotype has just a few counts. The genes are TRBV24-1 and TRBJ1-5; tentative D call: TRBD1 (5 bases). The CDR3 totals 13 residues. Germline assignment: CDR1 KGHDR and CDR2 SFDVKD. Trimming took off 5 bases at V and 7 bases at J, with 11 bases between the two ends. The CDR3 nucleotides read TGTGCCACCAGTGCCGCGAGGGGACAGCCCCAGCATTTT. The encoded protein is CATSAARGQPQHF.

This clonotype was counted only a few times. The rearrangement uses TRBV12-3 or TRBV12-4 and TRBJ1-2; 7 nucleotides agree with TRBD1. The CDR3 runs to 13 residues. Trimming cost V 6 bases and J 8 bases; bases outside gene matches: 9. CDR3 nucleotides: TGTGCCAGCAGACCGTCGACAGGGAGAGGCTACACCTTC. This translates into CASRPSTGRGYTF.

The rearrangement joins TRBV6-2 or TRBV6-3 to TRBJ1-1; a possible D gene is TRBD1 (5 bases). Trimming took 8 bases from V and 0 from J, leaving 10 bases between them. There are 13 residues in the CDR3. CDR1 is MNHEY, CDR2 SVGEGT, per germline. The CDR3 DNA follows: TGTGCCAGCGGGGGAGGATTGAACACTGAAGCTTTCTTT. This encodes CASGGGLNTEAFF.

The chain links TRBV4-3 to TRBJ2-2; D gene ambiguous. V shed 2 bases and J shed 5 bases, with 9 bases lying between them. Per the germline V gene, CDR1 is LGHNA and CDR2 is YSLEER. This CDR3 has 14 residues. CDR3 in DNA: TGCGCCAGCAGCCAATTAATCGTGACCGGGGAGCTGTTTTTT. It is translated as CASSQLIVTGELFF.

Points on this clonotype: One base away lies a much larger clone, so this may be a sequencing read error. The gene calls are TRBV7-2 and TRBJ2-1; D is undetermined. Germline lookup yields CDR1 SGHTA and CDR2 FQGNSA. The CDR3 has 15 amino acids. This chain's CDR3 is CASSLTVSSYNVQFF. The CDR3 coding sequence is TGTGCCAGCAGCTTGACGGTAAGCTCCTACAATGTGCAGTTCTTC. Together with reference TRBV7-2 and TRBJ2-1, the CDR3 gives the full variable domain: GAGVSQSPSNKVTEKGKDVELRCDPISGHTALYWYRQSLGQGLEFLIYFQGNSAPDKSGLPSDRFSAERTGGSVSTLTIQRTQQEDSAVYLCASSLTVSSYNVQFFGPGTRLTVL.

At least ten counts were recorded for this clonotype. The chain couples TRBV7-9 to TRBJ2-1; TRBD1 is a possible D gene (6 bases). CDR1 and CDR2 (germline): SEHNR, FQNEAQ (reference sequence). Trimming took off 5 bases at V and 8 bases at J, with 13 bases between the two ends. The CDR3 has 13 residues. The CDR3 loop reads CASSPPGVDEQFF. The DNA of the CDR3 is TGTGCCAGCAGCCCACCAGGGGTAGATGAGCAGTTCTTC.

This clonotype showed up just a few times. The rearrangement links TRBV28 to TRBJ1-6, with 8 positions matching TRBD1. This CDR3 has 15 residues. The germline gives CDR1 MDHEN, CDR2 SYDVKM. V gave up 2 bases and J gave up 10 bases; unmatched junction bases: 7. The chain's CDR3 is CASSLTQGAGSPLHF. DNA for the CDR3: TGTGCCAGCAGTTTAACCCAGGGGGCAGGATCACCCCTCCACTTT.

The chain carries TRBV6-1 and TRBJ1-3; D is uncertain. This CDR3 has 12 residues. Germline loops: CDR1 MNHNS, CDR2 SASEGT. The V end was cut by 6 bases, the J end by 7 bases, with 10 bases between. CDR3 protein: CASSLLVNTIYF. DNA for the CDR3: TGTGCCAGCAGCCTACTTGTTAACACCATATATTTT.

This clonotype was seen many times. The chain is built from TRBV7-2 and TRBJ2-6; 9 bases line up with TRBD2. The CDR3 runs to 16 residues. V lost 5 bases and J lost 3; bases outside the gene matches: 5. CDR1 and CDR2 from the germline V gene are SGHTA and FQGNSA. CDR3 in amino acids: CASSKAGGGGANVLTF. CDR3 in DNA: TGTGCCAGCAGCAAAGCGGGGGGTGGTGGGGCCAACGTCCTGACTTTC.

This clonotype has ten or more counts. The chain combines TRBV7-8 with TRBJ2-2; D uncertain. Germline V gives CDR1 SGHVS, CDR2 FQNEAQ. This CDR3 has 14 residues. V gave up 2 bases and J gave up 1 base, with 5 bases separating them. DNA of the CDR3: TGTGCCAGCAGCTTACCCCAGAACACCGGGGAGCTGTTTTTT. Amino acid sequence: CASSLPQNTGELFF. The full variable domain, in which reference TRBV7-8 and TRBJ2-2 provide the parts outside the CDR3, is GAGVSQSPRYKVAKRGQDVALRCDPISGHVSLFWYQQALGQGPEFLTYFQNEAQLDKSGLPSDRFFAERPEGSVSTLKIQRTQQEDSAVYLCASSLPQNTGELFFGEGSRLTVL.

The V and J genes are TRBV28 and TRBJ2-1, with D tentatively TRBD2 (7 bases). Between the trimmed V and J ends, which lost 1 base and 7 bases, there was a span of 20 bases. The CDR3 is 17 residues long. Germline CDR1 MDHEN, CDR2 SYDVKM. DNA for the CDR3: TGTGCCAGCAGTTTATCGCTCCTAGGGGGAGGGCGAAATGAGCAGTTCTTC. This encodes CASSLSLLGGGRNEQFF.

This clonotype showed up just a few times. The genes are TRBV7-9 and TRBJ2-7; D is perhaps TRBD2 (6 bases). Germline CDR1 SEHNR, CDR2 FQNEAQ (reference sequence). The CDR3 consists of 13 residues. V was shortened by 5 bases and J by 5 bases, with 13 bases between the two germline ends. The CDR3 DNA follows: TGTGCCAGCAGCCCCGCTAGCGCCCACGAGCAGTACTTC. Translation: CASSPASAHEQYF.